The rows below give T cell receptor beta chains drawn from one sample of a study of T cell changes during pregnancy in multiple sclerosis. Sequenced by immunoSEQ multiplex PCR; TCRdb stores in-frame clones only, minus some. Altogether 65,000 to 75,000 clones are present, roughly 92% being singletons, with the ten largest covering approximately 3%. This sample comprised CD8+ T cells from peripheral blood mononuclear cells, obtained in the third trimester of pregnancy. The source is a female donor in good health, enrolled as a control in a pregnancy study. The CDR3 runs from the conserved cysteine through the conserved F or W. A D gene is named only where the DNA matches it firmly. The listing skips clone size in some rows; elsewhere it reads once, few, many or a size class.

clone size	V gene	D gene	J gene	CDR3 DNA	CDR3 protein
.	TRBV7-9	TRBD1	TRBJ1-2	TGTGCCAGCAGCTTAGGGACAGGGGATGGCTACACCTTC	CASSLGTGDGYTF
.	TRBV7-6	.	TRBJ2-7	TGTGCCAGCAGCCCAGGGTCCACCTACGAGCAGTACTTC	CASSPGSTYEQYF
.	TRBV9	TRBD1	TRBJ1-2	TGTGCCAGCAGCCCTCGGACAGGGGGGAACTATGGCTACACCTTC	CASSPRTGGNYGYTF
once	TRBV6-5	.	TRBJ1-1	TGTGCCAGCAGTTCCTTAGAGAGGGGGAGGGACACTGAAGCTTTCTTT	CASSSLERGRDTEAFF
.	TRBV9	.	TRBJ2-2	TGTGCCAGCAGCGAACATTGGACAACGAACACCGGGGAGCTGTTTTTT	CASSEHWTTNTGELFF
once	TRBV19	TRBD1	TRBJ1-5	TGTGCCAGTAGTATAGGGGCAGGGGGGAAGGAGCCCCAGCATTTT	CASSIGAGGKEPQHF
.	TRBV27	TRBD1	TRBJ1-2	TGTGCCAGCAGTTTCGGACAGGGGGCCGTTTATGGCTACACCTTC	CASSFGQGAVYGYTF
.	TRBV7-9	TRBD1	TRBJ1-4	TGTGCCAGCAGCCTTAGGACAGGGGAAGCTAATGAAAAACTGTTTTTT	CASSLRTGEANEKLFF
once	TRBV7-9	TRBD2	TRBJ2-1	TGTGCCACCCCTCGGGGGGGGAATGAGCAGTTCTTC	CATPRGGNEQFF
.	TRBV9	.	TRBJ2-2	TGTGCCAGCAGCGTAGCAGGGTACGGGGAGCTGTTTTTT	CASSVAGYGELFF